These 8 T cell receptor beta chains share one sample of origin, sequenced in a study of shared clonotypes between healthy human individuals. Assay used: immunoSEQ multiplex PCR; TCRdb lists only in-frame clones, some missing. The data hold 2 million to 2.5 million clones, with approximately 96% observed a single time. Sequenced input: naive CD4+ T cells sorted from blood. Subset of the sample: CD45RA+ positively selected. These receptors were obtained from a young man in good health.

The chain recombines TRBV7-2 with TRBJ2-2; D unresolved. The CDR3 contains 12 residues. V shed 4 bases and J shed 6 bases, with 6 bases lying between them. Germline V gene lookup returns CDR1 SGHTA and CDR2 FQGNSA. The CDR3 reads CASSSEPGELFF. The CDR3 DNA reads TGTGCCAGCAGCTCCGAACCCGGGGAGCTGTTTTTT.

The V call is TRBV28, the J call TRBJ1-2; D is unresolved. The germline CDR1 and CDR2 sequences are MDHEN and SYDVKM. V shed 7 bases and J shed 2 bases, with 5 bases lying between them. The CDR3 length is 11 residues. CDR3 in amino acids: CASTANYGYTF. The CDR3 region has the DNA TGTGCCAGCACCGCGAACTATGGCTACACCTTC.

The chain uses TRBV30 and TRBJ2-7; 10 bases match TRBD1. CDR3 length equals 16 residues. The trim removed 0 bases at V and 3 bases at J, leaving 8 bases unmatched. Germline CDR1 is GTSNPN and CDR2 is SVGIG (reference sequence). The CDR3 spells CAWSVKTGGKIYEQYF. CDR3 in DNA: TGTGCCTGGAGTGTGAAGACAGGGGGCAAAATCTACGAGCAGTACTTC. The full variable domain, with the rest looked up from reference TRBV30 and TRBJ2-7, is SQTIHQWPATLVQPVGSPLSLECTVEGTSNPNLYWYRQAAGRGLQLLFYSVGIGQISSEVPQNLSASRPQDRQFILSSKKLLLSDSGFYLCAWSVKTGGKIYEQYFGPGTRLTVT.

The chain recombines TRBV9 with TRBJ2-1, with no clear D. The CDR3 contains 15 residues. Germline CDR1 is SGDLS and CDR2 is YYNGEE. The V and J ends lost 2 bases and 1 base respectively, with 10 bases between them. Written as DNA, the CDR3 is TGTGCCAGCAGCGTCGAACGGTTTTCCTACAATGAGCAGTTCTTC. The encoded protein is CASSVERFSYNEQFF.

V usage is TRBV6-1 and J usage is TRBJ2-1; D is unresolved. The germline gives CDR1 MNHNS, CDR2 SASEGT. Trimming shortened V by 5 bases and J by 8 bases, and 7 bases separated the two germline ends. CDR3 length equals 11 residues. For the CDR3, the DNA is TGTGCCAGCAGTCGAATCGATGAGCAGTTCTTC. It specifies CASSRIDEQFF.

The gene calls are TRBV30 and TRBJ2-1; TRBD2 matches 8 bases. The germline V gene has CDR1 GTSNPN and CDR2 SVGIG (reference sequence). V was clipped by 4 bases and J by 8 bases; unmatched bases: 4. This CDR3 has 12 residues. CDR3 sequence (DNA): TGTGCCTGGAAACGGGGGGGTCATGAGCAGTTCTTC. It specifies CAWKRGGHEQFF.

The CDR3 nucleotides read TGTGCCAGTAGTATAGGCATGGGAATGAACACTGAAGCTTTCTTT. Its translation is CASSIGMGMNTEAFF. The chain joins TRBV19 to TRBJ1-1; D gene ambiguous. CDR1 LNHDA and CDR2 SQIVND come from the germline V gene (reference sequence). The CDR3 spans 15 residues. V was cut by 1 base and J by 0 bases, with 9 bases left in between.

Concerning this clone: A much bigger clone sits one base away, suggesting this may be a read error. Other nucleotide sequences in the sample specify the same CDR3. This rearrangement joins TRBV5-1 to TRBJ2-7; D not resolved. With 2 bases removed from V and 0 bases from J, the gap between germline ends came to 6 bases. Germline assignment: CDR1 SGHRS and CDR2 YFSETQ. CDR3 length: 13 amino acids. CDR3 nucleotide sequence: TGCGCCAGCAGCTTTGACAACTCCTACGAGCAGTACTTC. Protein: CASSFDNSYEQYF.